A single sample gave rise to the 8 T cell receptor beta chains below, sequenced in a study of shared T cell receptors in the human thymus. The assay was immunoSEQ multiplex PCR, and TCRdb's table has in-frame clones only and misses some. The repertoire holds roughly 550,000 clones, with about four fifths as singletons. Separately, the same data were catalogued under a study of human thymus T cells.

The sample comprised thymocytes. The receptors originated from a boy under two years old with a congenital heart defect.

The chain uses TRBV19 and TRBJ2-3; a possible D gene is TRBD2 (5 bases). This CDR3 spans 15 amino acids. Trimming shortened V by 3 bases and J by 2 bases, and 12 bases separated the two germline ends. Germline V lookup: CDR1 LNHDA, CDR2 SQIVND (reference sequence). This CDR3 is CASSMVLAHTDTQYF. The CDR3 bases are TGTGCCAGTAGTATGGTCCTAGCACACACAGATACGCAGTATTTT.

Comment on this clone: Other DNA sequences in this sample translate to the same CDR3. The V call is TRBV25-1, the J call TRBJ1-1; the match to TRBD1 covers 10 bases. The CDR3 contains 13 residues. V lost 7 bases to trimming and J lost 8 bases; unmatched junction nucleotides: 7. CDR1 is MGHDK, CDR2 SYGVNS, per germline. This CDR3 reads CASTAGQGVEAFF. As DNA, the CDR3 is TGTGCCAGCACTGCCGGACAGGGGGTGGAAGCTTTCTTT.

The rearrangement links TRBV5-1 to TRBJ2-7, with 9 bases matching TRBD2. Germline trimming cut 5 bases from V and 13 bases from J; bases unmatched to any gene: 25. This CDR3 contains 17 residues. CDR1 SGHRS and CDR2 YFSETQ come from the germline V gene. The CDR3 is CASRSRGAGPPSGDPYF. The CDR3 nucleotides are TGCGCCAGCAGATCGAGGGGGGCAGGCCCTCCTAGCGGGGATCCATACTTC.

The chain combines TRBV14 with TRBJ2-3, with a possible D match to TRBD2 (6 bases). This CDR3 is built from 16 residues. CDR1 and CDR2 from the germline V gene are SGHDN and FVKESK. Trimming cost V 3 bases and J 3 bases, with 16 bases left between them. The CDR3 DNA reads TGTGCCAGCAGCCATGCCGGGACTGGAGAGACAGATACGCAGTATTTT. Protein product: CASSHAGTGETDTQYF.

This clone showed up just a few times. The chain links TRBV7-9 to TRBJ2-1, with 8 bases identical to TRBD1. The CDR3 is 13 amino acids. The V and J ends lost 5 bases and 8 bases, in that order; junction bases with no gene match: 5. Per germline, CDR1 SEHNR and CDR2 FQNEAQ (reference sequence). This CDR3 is CASSRTGTHEQFF. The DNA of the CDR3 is TGTGCCAGCAGCCGGACAGGGACTCATGAGCAGTTCTTC. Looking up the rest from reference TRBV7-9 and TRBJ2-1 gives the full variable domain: DTGVSQNPRHKITKRGQNVTFRCDPISEHNRLYWYRQTLGQGPEFLTYFQNEAQLEKSRLLSDRFSAERPKGSFSTLEIQRTEQGDSAMYLCASSRTGTHEQFFGPGTRLTVL.

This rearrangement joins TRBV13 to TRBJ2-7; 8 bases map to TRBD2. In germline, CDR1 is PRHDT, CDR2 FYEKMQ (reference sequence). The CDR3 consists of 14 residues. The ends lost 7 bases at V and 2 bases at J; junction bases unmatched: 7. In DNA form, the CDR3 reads TGTGCCAGCAACGTACGGGAGGGGCCCTACGAGCAGTACTTC. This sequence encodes CASNVREGPYEQYF.

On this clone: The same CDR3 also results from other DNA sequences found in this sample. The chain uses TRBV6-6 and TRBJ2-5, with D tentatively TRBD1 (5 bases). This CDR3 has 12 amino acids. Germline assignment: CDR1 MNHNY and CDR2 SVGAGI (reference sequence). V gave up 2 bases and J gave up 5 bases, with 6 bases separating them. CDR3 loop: CASSYRGETQYF. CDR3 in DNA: TGTGCCAGCAGTTACAGGGGTGAGACCCAGTACTTC.

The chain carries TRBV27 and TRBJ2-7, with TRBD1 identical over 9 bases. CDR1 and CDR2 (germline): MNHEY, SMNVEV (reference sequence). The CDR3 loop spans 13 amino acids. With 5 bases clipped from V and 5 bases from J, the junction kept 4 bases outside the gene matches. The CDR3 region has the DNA TGTGCCAGCAGTGGGGACAGGGAAGACGAGCAGTACTTC. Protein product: CASSGDREDEQYF.